These 23 T cell receptor beta chains share one sample of origin, sequenced in a study of cytomegalovirus exposure and HLA in healthy donors. Amplification used 60 Vbeta primers and 13 Jbeta primers. This table comes from immunoSEQ multiplex PCR, and its TCRdb copy is limited to in-frame clones, with some not included. Altogether 150,000 to 200,000 clones are present, approximately 73% being singletons, with the ten largest covering about 2.5%. The sequenced sample was PBMCs. These receptors all stem from a woman aged 30 to 39 in good health and CMV-seropositive.

Worth noting for this clone: The sample holds other DNA sequences that translate to the same CDR3. This rearrangement joins TRBV5-4 to TRBJ2-7; 8 bases fit TRBD1. Trimming removed 2 bases from V and 3 bases from J; junction bases left unmatched: 4. The CDR3 totals 14 residues. Per germline, CDR1 SGHNT and CDR2 YYREEE (reference sequence). CDR3 nucleotide sequence: TGTGCCAGCAGCTTAGGGACAGGAAACTACGAGCAGTACTTC. It translates to CASSLGTGNYEQYF.

The V gene is TRBV6-6, the J gene TRBJ1-3; no clear D gene. V was clipped by 2 bases and J by 0 bases, with 8 bases between them. There are 15 residues in the CDR3. Germline assignment: CDR1 MNHNY and CDR2 SVGAGI (reference sequence). CDR3 region: CASSYGGGSGNTIYF. DNA of the CDR3: TGTGCCAGCAGTTACGGAGGCGGCTCTGGAAACACCATATATTTT.

The rearrangement joins TRBV15 to TRBJ1-2, with no clear D. CDR1 LNHNV and CDR2 YYDKDF come from the germline V gene (reference sequence). This CDR3 is built from 14 residues. The ends were cut back, 5 bases at V and 6 bases at J, with 16 bases in the middle. CDR3 protein: CATSPVSGRNGYTF. CDR3 bases: TGTGCCACCAGCCCAGTTTCGGGGAGAAATGGCTACACCTTC.

The gene calls are TRBV5-1 and TRBJ1-1; the D is unclear. Trimming took off 1 base at V and 5 bases at J, with 9 bases between the two ends. From germline, CDR1 is SGHRS and CDR2 YFSETQ. CDR3 length: 13 residues. This chain's CDR3 is CASSLRDGTEAFF. In DNA form, the CDR3 reads TGCGCCAGCAGCTTGAGAGACGGGACTGAAGCTTTCTTT.

The chain is built from TRBV4-2 and TRBJ2-1; D might be TRBD1 (5 bases). This CDR3 spans 16 amino acids. CDR1 and CDR2 (germline): LGHNA, YNFKEQ. Between the trimmed V and J ends, which lost 0 bases and 0 bases, there was a span of 9 bases. The CDR3 nucleotides read TGTGCCAGCAGCCAAGATGGACACAACTCCTACAATGAGCAGTTCTTC. Amino acid sequence: CASSQDGHNSYNEQFF.

This rearrangement joins TRBV7-9 to TRBJ2-3; TRBD2 aligns across 14 bases. Per the germline V gene, CDR1 is SEHNR and CDR2 is FQNEAQ (reference sequence). CDR3 length: 15 amino acids. The J segment lost 6 bases and the V segment lost 5 bases, leaving 4 bases of the junction unmatched. The CDR3 DNA reads TGTGCCAGCAGCGCGACTAGCGGGGGGGCGGATACGCAGTATTTT. Translation: CASSATSGGADTQYF.

The J gene is TRBJ2-2, the V gene TRBV7-3, with a tentative D call TRBD2 (6 bases). Germline V CDR1 and CDR2: SGHTA, FQGTGA. The CDR3 loop spans 19 amino acids. V dropped 5 bases and J dropped 4 bases, with 26 bases sitting between them. In nucleotides, the CDR3 is TGTGCCAGCAGCCCCTGGGGCCTAGCGCGGAGGAAAAGCACCGGGGAGCTGTTTTTT. Encoded protein: CASSPWGLARRKSTGELFF.

This clone was observed a single time. The chain employs TRBV7-7 and TRBJ2-7, with a weak D call TRBD2 (6 bases). The V gene's germline CDR1 is SSHAT and CDR2 FNYEAQ (reference sequence). The CDR3 spans 14 residues. V lost 5 bases to trimming and J lost 1 base, with 12 bases between them. The CDR3 DNA sequence: TGTGCCAGCAGCCCCCCGGGGAGGTCCTACGAGCAGTACTTC. It yields the protein CASSPPGRSYEQYF.

The chain has TRBV4-1 and TRBJ2-7, with 8 bases aligning to TRBD1. This CDR3 has 16 residues. The germline V gene has CDR1 MGHRA and CDR2 YSYEKL. J gave up 4 bases and V 1 base, and 9 bases lay outside the gene matches. The CDR3 DNA reads as TGCGCCAGCAGCCAAGGAGGCTCAGGGGGCGCGTACGAGCAGTACTTC. Protein product: CASSQGGSGGAYEQYF.

J is TRBJ2-2 and V is TRBV6-6; D is undetermined. The CDR3 has 12 residues. Between the trimmed V and J ends, which lost 10 bases and 6 bases, there was a span of 12 bases. The germline CDR1 and CDR2 sequences are MNHNY and SVGAGI (reference sequence). The CDR3 coding sequence is TGTGCCACCCCGACGGCGGCCGGGGAGCTGTTTTTT. Translation: CATPTAAGELFF.

In its sample, this clone was seen once. The chain couples TRBV4-1 to TRBJ1-5; D is ambiguous. Trimming left V 0 bases short and J 7 bases short, with 10 bases between. The CDR3 contains 14 residues. Per germline, CDR1 MGHRA and CDR2 YSYEKL. The chain's CDR3 is CASSQDNGFQPQHF. DNA of the CDR3: TGCGCCAGCAGCCAAGATAACGGGTTCCAGCCCCAGCATTTT.

The gene calls are TRBV30 and TRBJ1-3; D remains ambiguous. CDR3 length equals 16 residues. V gave up 0 bases and J gave up 0 bases, with 12 bases separating them. Germline-derived CDR1 and CDR2 are GTSNPN and SVGIG (reference sequence). The CDR3 here is CAWSVGDIFSGNTIYF. CDR3 nucleotide sequence: TGTGCCTGGAGTGTTGGTGACATCTTCTCTGGAAACACCATATATTTT.

The chain uses TRBV19 and TRBJ1-5; D not certain. V gave up 9 bases and J gave up 4 bases, with 13 bases separating them. CDR3 length: 13 residues. Germline V gene sequence: CDR1 LNHDA, CDR2 SQIVND (reference sequence). The CDR3 DNA reads as TGTGCCAGCCAACCCCCAGCGAATCAGCCCCAGCATTTT. Its protein is CASQPPANQPQHF.

The CDR3 sequence: CASSPGRTSGGAGGYF. Written as DNA, the CDR3 is TGTGCCAGCAGCCCCGGCAGGACTAGCGGGGGGGCTGGGGGGTACTTC. The chain has TRBV5-4 and TRBJ2-5; TRBD2 aligns across 15 bases. The CDR3 extends over 16 amino acids. The germline gives CDR1 SGHNT, CDR2 YYREEE (reference sequence). V lost 4 bases, J lost 13 bases, and 14 bases stayed unmatched.

The chain joins TRBV30 to TRBJ2-1; 7 nucleotides line up with TRBD1. V shed 5 bases, J shed 3 bases, and the junction held 7 bases outside the gene matches. The CDR3 is 14 amino acids. Germline lookup yields CDR1 GTSNPN and CDR2 SVGIG (reference sequence). The CDR3 DNA reads TGTGCCTGGGATCCGGGACAGAACTACAATGAGCAGTTCTTC. Its translation: CAWDPGQNYNEQFF.

The chain is built from TRBV6-1 and TRBJ2-2; 8 bases match TRBD2. Germline assignment: CDR1 MNHNS and CDR2 SASEGT. This CDR3 is 21 amino acids long. The J segment lost 9 bases and the V segment lost 2 bases, leaving 26 bases of the junction unmatched. The CDR3 loop reads CASSERGGRLRSPTRGWELFF. The DNA of the CDR3 is TGTGCCAGCAGTGAACGGGGGGGGCGCTTACGTTCTCCGACTAGGGGCTGGGAGCTGTTTTTT.

This clone turned up a few times. The chain combines TRBV5-5 with TRBJ1-4, with 7 bases lining up with TRBD1. There are 15 residues in the CDR3. J was trimmed by 8 bases and V by 2 bases; bases with no gene match: 9. CDR1 is SGHKS and CDR2 is YYEKEE in the germline V gene (reference sequence). The CDR3: CASSFVPGGGEKLFF. CDR3 coding DNA: TGTGCCAGCAGCTTCGTCCCAGGGGGAGGCGAAAAACTGTTTTTT.

This chain links TRBV19 with TRBJ1-4, with D hard to call. The CDR3 consists of 14 residues. Germline V gene sequence: CDR1 LNHDA, CDR2 SQIVND (reference sequence). V dropped 6 bases and J dropped 3 bases, with 11 bases sitting between them. The CDR3 nucleotides read TGTGCCAGTAGGGGCCCGCAGGCTAATGAAAAACTGTTTTTT. It specifies CASRGPQANEKLFF.

This chain joins TRBV7-2 and TRBJ2-1; 9 bases map to TRBD2. This CDR3 contains 15 residues. The ends lost 3 bases at V and 4 bases at J; junction bases unmatched: 4. In germline, CDR1 is SGHTA, CDR2 FQGNSA. This CDR3 reads CASSFLSGGYNEQFF. As DNA, the CDR3 is TGTGCCAGCAGCTTCCTGAGCGGGGGGTACAATGAGCAGTTCTTC.

The V call is TRBV7-2, the J call TRBJ1-6; 8 bases align to TRBD1. CDR1 and CDR2 from the germline V gene are SGHTA and FQGNSA. This CDR3 has 13 amino acids. The junction had 7 bases not matched to a gene; V was cut back by 3 bases and J by 15 bases. The CDR3 here is CASSFTPGTGLHF. The CDR3, as DNA: TGTGCCAGCAGCTTTACACCCGGGACAGGCCTCCACTTT.

The V gene is TRBV6-6, the J gene TRBJ2-7, with D perhaps TRBD1 (6 bases). Trimming shortened V by 5 bases and J by 3 bases, and 11 bases separated the two germline ends. The germline V gene has CDR1 MNHNY and CDR2 SVGAGI (reference sequence). This CDR3 region has 13 residues. The CDR3 DNA sequence: TGTGCCAGCAGTCACACAGGGAACTACGAGCAGTACTTC. Its protein is CASSHTGNYEQYF.

The J gene is TRBJ2-5, the V gene TRBV5-6; 10 nucleotides align to TRBD1. The tail of the sequence fits TRBJ2-7 better, so the J call may be wrong. The CDR3 sequence is 13 residues long. Germline V gives CDR1 SGHDT, CDR2 YYEEEE. The CDR3 reads CASSRDRGHEQYF. CDR3 nucleotides: TGTGCCAGCAGCCGGGACAGGGGTCACGAGCAGTACTTC.

The V gene is TRBV19, the J gene TRBJ1-5, with D uncertain. Germline V gene sequence: CDR1 LNHDA, CDR2 SQIVND (reference sequence). This CDR3 comprises 15 residues. With 11 bases removed from V and 6 bases from J, the gap between germline ends came to 23 bases. The CDR3 is CASRSGDSSSQPQHF. As DNA, the CDR3 is TGTGCCTCTAGAAGCGGGGATTCGTCGAGTCAGCCCCAGCATTTT.